The 21 T cell receptor beta chains listed next were all sequenced from one sample in a study of cytomegalovirus exposure and HLA in healthy donors. PCR employed 60 Vbeta and 13 Jbeta primers. Generated by immunoSEQ multiplex PCR, the TCRdb table keeps only in-frame clones and is missing some. Found here are around 130,000 clones, around four fifths of them singletons; the top ten hold 5.5% to 7%. Material: PBMCs. These receptors originate from a woman between 35 and 50 years old in good health and CMV-seropositive.

The chain couples TRBV6-1 to TRBJ2-2; possible D gene TRBD1, 5 bases. The CDR3 extends over 17 amino acids. Trimming left V 4 bases short and J 0 bases short, with 15 bases between. Germline CDR1 reads MNHNS; CDR2 reads SASEGT. The DNA of the CDR3 is TGTGCCAGCAGTGCTAACCCACAGGCCACGAACACCGGGGAGCTGTTTTTT. Protein sequence: CASSANPQATNTGELFF.

The CDR3: CASSLVTGAGNTIYF. As DNA, the CDR3 is TGCGCCAGCAGCTTGGTCACAGGGGCTGGAAACACCATATATTTT. The chain combines TRBV5-1 with TRBJ1-3, with 7 positions matching TRBD1. CDR3 size: 15 residues. In germline, CDR1 is SGHRS, CDR2 YFSETQ. Trimming removed 0 bases from V and 2 bases from J; junction bases left unmatched: 2. Together with reference TRBV5-1 and TRBJ1-3, the CDR3 gives the full variable domain: KAGVTQTPRYLIKTRGQQVTLSCSPISGHRSVSWYQQTPGQGLQFLFEYFSETQRNKGNFPGRFSGRQFSNSRSEMNVSTLELGDSALYLCASSLVTGAGNTIYFGEGSWLTVV.

The chain combines TRBV6-6 with TRBJ2-3, with D unresolved. This CDR3 comprises 13 residues. Germline lookup yields CDR1 MNHNY and CDR2 SVGAGI (reference sequence). V was trimmed by 6 bases and J by 4 bases, leaving 11 bases between them. The CDR3 spells CASSQFYSDTQYF. CDR3 DNA sequence: TGTGCCAGCAGCCAGTTTTATTCAGATACGCAGTATTTT.

The V and J genes are TRBV29-1 and TRBJ2-7; the match to TRBD2 covers 8 bases. There are 15 residues in the CDR3. The V gene's germline CDR1 is SQVTM and CDR2 ANQGSEA. V lost 0 bases, J lost 3 bases, and 7 bases stayed unmatched. CDR3 amino acids: CSVEDPREGNYEQYF. Here the CDR3 DNA reads TGCAGCGTTGAAGACCCCCGGGAGGGCAACTACGAGCAGTACTTC.

The rearrangement links TRBV6-5 to TRBJ2-3; D ambiguous. CDR1 MNHEY and CDR2 SVGAGI come from the germline V gene. V lost 5 bases, J lost 7 bases, and 7 bases lay in between. This CDR3 has 11 residues. Written as DNA, the CDR3 is TGTGCCAGCAGTCACATGCATACGCAGTATTTT. This encodes CASSHMHTQYF.

In this sample, this clone turned up a few times. The chain joins TRBV7-8 to TRBJ1-2; D unclear. The germline CDR1 and CDR2 sequences are SGHVS and FQNEAQ. The CDR3 is 15 amino acids. Trimming took 11 bases from V and 0 from J, leaving 19 bases between them. The CDR3 DNA is TGTGCCCCCCGAACTGCAGGCAGACCTAACTATGGCTACACCTTC. This translates into CAPRTAGRPNYGYTF.

The gene calls are TRBV14 and TRBJ2-7; TRBD1 matches 8 bases. The CDR3 sequence is 14 residues long. Germline V gene data show CDR1 as SGHDN and CDR2 as FVKESK. J gave up 6 bases and V 3 bases, and 7 bases lay outside the gene matches. The CDR3 here is CASSQAGQVSEQYF. The CDR3 DNA follows: TGTGCCAGCAGCCAGGCGGGACAGGTTTCCGAGCAGTACTTC.

The chain uses TRBV9 and TRBJ2-1; D possibly corresponds to TRBD2 (7 bases). The CDR3 has 15 amino acids. V lost 0 bases, J lost 5 bases, and 12 bases lay in between. Germline V gene lookup returns CDR1 SGDLS and CDR2 YYNGEE. For the CDR3, the DNA is TGTGCCAGCAGCGTAGAGGGGGGGCTTGACAATGAGCAGTTCTTC. Amino acids: CASSVEGGLDNEQFF.

DNA for the CDR3: TGTGCCAGCAGTTTGGCCCGGGGGGGCCGAGGTGAGCAGTTCTTC. Its translation is CASSLARGGRGEQFF. The gene calls are TRBV11-3 and TRBJ2-1; 8 bases are shared with TRBD2. The CDR3 loop spans 15 amino acids. The junction had 13 bases not matched to a gene; V was cut back by 6 bases and J by 9 bases. CDR1 SGHNT and CDR2 YENEEA come from the germline V gene.

This sequence joins TRBV5-1 and TRBJ2-7; a possible D gene is TRBD1 (6 bases). CDR3 length equals 11 residues. Germline V gene sequence: CDR1 SGHRS, CDR2 YFSETQ. V was pared by 4 bases and J by 7 bases, with 9 bases between. The CDR3 DNA reads as TGCGCCAGCAGCCAAGACAGGGAGCAGTACTTC. It specifies CASSQDREQYF.

V gene TRBV7-9 combines with J gene TRBJ2-1, with D perhaps matching TRBD2 (7 bases). Germline V gives CDR1 SEHNR, CDR2 FQNEAQ (reference sequence). V was trimmed by 5 bases and J by 2 bases, leaving 13 bases between them. The CDR3 runs 15 residues. The CDR3 sequence: CASSLGGGTYNEQFF. The CDR3 DNA reads as TGTGCCAGCAGCCTAGGGGGGGGCACCTACAATGAGCAGTTCTTC.

This chain connects TRBV15 to TRBJ2-5, with 7 bases lining up with TRBD2. Near its end, the DNA agrees better with TRBJ2-7, so the J call may be wrong. Germline lookup yields CDR1 LNHNV and CDR2 YYDKDF (reference sequence). The CDR3 is 15 residues long. The CDR3 loop reads CATSGRVPGIHEQYF. CDR3 coding DNA: TGTGCCACCAGCGGGAGGGTCCCTGGGATCCACGAGCAGTACTTC.

The chain is built from TRBV18 and TRBJ2-7, with 10 bases aligning to TRBD2. The length of the CDR3 is 13 residues. Per the germline V gene, CDR1 is KGHSH and CDR2 is LQKENI. Trimming cost V 0 bases and J 7 bases; bases outside gene matches: 0. CDR3 bases: TGTGCCAGCTCACCACCGGGACTAGCGGAGCAGTACTTC. Encoded protein: CASSPPGLAEQYF.

V usage is TRBV27 and J usage is TRBJ2-3; 9 bases are a match to TRBD2. J was trimmed by 0 bases and V by 2 bases; bases with no gene match: 12. This CDR3 spans 19 amino acids. Per the germline V gene, CDR1 is MNHEY and CDR2 is SMNVEV (reference sequence). This CDR3 is CASSLIPPSGAPSTDTQYF. CDR3 in DNA: TGTGCCAGCAGTTTAATCCCTCCTAGCGGGGCCCCAAGCACAGATACGCAGTATTTT.

The chain uses TRBV6-1 and TRBJ1-4, with 8 bases aligning to TRBD1. The CDR3 has 16 residues. CDR1 and CDR2 (germline): MNHNS, SASEGT. With V trimmed by 4 bases and J by 4 bases, 8 bases remained unmatched. The CDR3 protein is CASSGLRTGHNEKLFF. CDR3 coding DNA: TGTGCCAGCAGTGGGCTTAGGACAGGGCATAATGAAAAACTGTTTTTT.

Written as DNA, the CDR3 is TGCGCCAGCAGCCAAGTCGCCGGGGGTAATCGTGAAGCTTTCTTT. It codes for CASSQVAGGNREAFF. The chain couples TRBV4-3 to TRBJ1-1; maybe TRBD1 (5 bases). Germline V gives CDR1 LGHNA, CDR2 YSLEER. The V end lost 1 base, the J end lost 7 bases, and 16 bases lay between the germline ends. The CDR3 length is 15 residues.

V and J are TRBV7-2 and TRBJ2-1; 10 nucleotides align to TRBD2. This CDR3 region has 18 residues. In germline, CDR1 is SGHTA, CDR2 FQGNSA. With V trimmed by 2 bases and J by 2 bases, 9 bases remained unmatched. CDR3 nucleotide sequence: TGTGCCAGCAGCTTAAGAGGACTAGCGGCCCTAACCTACAATGAGCAGTTCTTC. Translated: CASSLRGLAALTYNEQFF.

The rearrangement uses TRBV28 and TRBJ1-5; D unclear. The CDR3 has 15 amino acids. Trimming pared 5 bases from V and 5 bases from J, leaving 16 bases between. From germline, CDR1 is MDHEN and CDR2 SYDVKM. CDR3 DNA: TGTGCCAGCAGTCTCGATCTCCGGGGATATCAGCCCCAGCATTTT. Translating gives CASSLDLRGYQPQHF. The full variable domain, completed using reference TRBV28 and TRBJ1-5, is DVKVTQSSRYLVKRTGEKVFLECVQDMDHENMFWYRQDPGLGLRLIYFSYDVKMKEKGDIPEGYSVSREKKERFSLILESASTNQTSMYLCASSLDLRGYQPQHFGDGTRLSIL.

CDR3 residues: CASSQVSGTGRKLFF. The CDR3 DNA reads TGCGCCAGCAGCCAAGTGTCGGGGACAGGGAGAAAACTGTTTTTT. The rearrangement uses TRBV4-3 and TRBJ1-4; TRBD1 matches at 9 bases. Germline CDR1 is LGHNA and CDR2 is YSLEER. The J segment lost 10 bases and the V segment lost 1 base, leaving 7 bases of the junction unmatched. This CDR3 spans 15 amino acids.

This clone was picked up a small number of times. The V call is TRBV2, the J call TRBJ1-1, with 7 bases lining up with TRBD1. The CDR3 sequence is 14 residues long. J lost 2 bases, V lost 8 bases, and 8 bases had no gene match. Germline lookup yields CDR1 SNHLY and CDR2 FYNNEI. Written as DNA, the CDR3 is TGTGCCAGCTTCCCCCGGGACAGCAACACTGAAGCTTTCTTT. Translation gives CASFPRDSNTEAFF.

This chain joins TRBV2 and TRBJ1-1, with 7 bases identical to TRBD1. The CDR3 consists of 14 residues. The germline gives CDR1 SNHLY, CDR2 FYNNEI. Trimming removed 11 bases from V and 0 bases from J; junction bases left unmatched: 9. The CDR3 DNA reads TGTGCCGGCGTACGGGGACAGATGAACACTGAAGCTTTCTTT. This sequence encodes CAGVRGQMNTEAFF.